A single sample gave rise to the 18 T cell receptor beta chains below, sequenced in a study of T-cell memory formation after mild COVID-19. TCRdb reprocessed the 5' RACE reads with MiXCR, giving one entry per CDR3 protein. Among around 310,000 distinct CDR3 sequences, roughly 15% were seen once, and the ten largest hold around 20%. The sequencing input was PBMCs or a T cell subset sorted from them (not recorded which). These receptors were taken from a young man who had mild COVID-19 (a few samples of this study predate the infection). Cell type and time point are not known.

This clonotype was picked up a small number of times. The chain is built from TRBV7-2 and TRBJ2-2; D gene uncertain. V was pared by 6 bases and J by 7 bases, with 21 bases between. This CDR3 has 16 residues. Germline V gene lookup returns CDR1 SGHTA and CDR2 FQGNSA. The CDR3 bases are TGTGCCAGCAGGCCCCCCTCCAGCGTCGGTATCGGGGAGCTGTTTTTT. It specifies CASRPPSSVGIGELFF.

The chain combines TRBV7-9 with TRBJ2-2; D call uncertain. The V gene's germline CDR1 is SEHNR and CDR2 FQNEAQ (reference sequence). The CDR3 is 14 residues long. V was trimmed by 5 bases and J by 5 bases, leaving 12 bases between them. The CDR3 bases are TGTGCCAGCAGCCGGACGGGTCCAACCGGGGAGCTGTTTTTT. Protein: CASSRTGPTGELFF.

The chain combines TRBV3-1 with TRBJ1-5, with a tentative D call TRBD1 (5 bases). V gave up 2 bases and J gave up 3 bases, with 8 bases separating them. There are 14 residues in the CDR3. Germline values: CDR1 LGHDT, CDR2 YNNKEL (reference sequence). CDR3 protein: CASSQKGFNQPQHF. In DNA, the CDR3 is TGTGCCAGCAGCCAAAAGGGGTTCAATCAGCCCCAGCATTTT.

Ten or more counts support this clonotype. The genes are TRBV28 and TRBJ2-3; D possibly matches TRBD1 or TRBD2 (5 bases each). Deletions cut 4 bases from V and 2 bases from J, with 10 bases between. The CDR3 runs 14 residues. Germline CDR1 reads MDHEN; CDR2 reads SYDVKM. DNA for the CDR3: TGTGCCAGCAGTTCCCCGGGGCACACAGATACGCAGTATTTT. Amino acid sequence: CASSSPGHTDTQYF.

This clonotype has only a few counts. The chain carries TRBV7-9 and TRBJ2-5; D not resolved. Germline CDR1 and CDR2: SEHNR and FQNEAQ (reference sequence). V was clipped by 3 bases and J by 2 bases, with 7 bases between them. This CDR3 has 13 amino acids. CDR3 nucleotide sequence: TGTGCCAGCAGCTTGTTTGAACAAGAGACCCAGTACTTC. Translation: CASSLFEQETQYF.

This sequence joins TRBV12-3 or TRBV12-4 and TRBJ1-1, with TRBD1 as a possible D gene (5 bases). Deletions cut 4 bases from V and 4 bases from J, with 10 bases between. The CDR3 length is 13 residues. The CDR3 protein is CASSWDPSTEAFF. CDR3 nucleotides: TGTGCCAGCAGTTGGGACCCGAGCACTGAAGCTTTCTTT.

DNA for the CDR3: TGCGCCAGCAGCCCCGGACTAGCGGGTAACCCGGATGAGCAGTTCTTC. It specifies CASSPGLAGNPDEQFF. V is TRBV4-3 and J is TRBJ2-1, with 11 bases that match TRBD2. The CDR3 extends over 16 amino acids. Unmatched junction bases numbered 10, after V lost 4 bases and J lost 8 bases. Germline V gene data show CDR1 as LGHNA and CDR2 as YSLEER.

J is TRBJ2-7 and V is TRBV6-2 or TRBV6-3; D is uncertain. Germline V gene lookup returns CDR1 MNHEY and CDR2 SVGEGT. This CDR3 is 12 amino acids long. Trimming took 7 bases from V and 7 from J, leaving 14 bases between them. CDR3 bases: TGTGCCAGCAATGAAAACCTCTCGGAGCAGTACTTC. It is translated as CASNENLSEQYF.

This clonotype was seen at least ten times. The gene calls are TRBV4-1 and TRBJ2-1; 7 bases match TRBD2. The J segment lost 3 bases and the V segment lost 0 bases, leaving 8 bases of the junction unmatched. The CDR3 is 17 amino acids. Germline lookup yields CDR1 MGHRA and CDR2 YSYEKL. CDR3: CASSQETVWGGYNEQFF. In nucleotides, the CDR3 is TGCGCCAGCAGCCAAGAGACCGTGTGGGGGGGCTACAATGAGCAGTTCTTC.

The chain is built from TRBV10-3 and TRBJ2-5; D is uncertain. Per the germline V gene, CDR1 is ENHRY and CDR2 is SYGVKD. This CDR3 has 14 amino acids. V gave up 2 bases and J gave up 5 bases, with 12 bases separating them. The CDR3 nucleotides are TGTGCCATCAGTGAGCTTGGGCTAGGGGAGACCCAGTACTTC. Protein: CAISELGLGETQYF.

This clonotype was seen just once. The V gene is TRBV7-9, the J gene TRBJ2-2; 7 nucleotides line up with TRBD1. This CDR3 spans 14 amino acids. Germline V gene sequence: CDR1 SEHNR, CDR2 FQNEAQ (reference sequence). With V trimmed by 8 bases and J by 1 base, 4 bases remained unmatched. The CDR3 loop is CASLRDRNTGELFF. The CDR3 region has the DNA TGTGCCAGCCTCCGGGACAGGAACACCGGGGAGCTGTTTTTT.

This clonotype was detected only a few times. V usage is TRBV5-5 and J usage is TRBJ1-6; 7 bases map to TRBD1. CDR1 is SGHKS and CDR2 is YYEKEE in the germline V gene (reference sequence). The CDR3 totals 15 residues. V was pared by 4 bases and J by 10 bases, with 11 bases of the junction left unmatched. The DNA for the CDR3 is TGTGCCAGCAGCACAACGGACAGGATCGGGTCACCCCTCCACTTT. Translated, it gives CASSTTDRIGSPLHF. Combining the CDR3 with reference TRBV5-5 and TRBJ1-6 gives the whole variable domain DAGVTQSPTHLIKTRGQQVTLRCSPISGHKSVSWYQQVLGQGPQFIFQYYEKEERGRGNFPDRFSARQFPNYSSELNVNALLLGDSALYLCASSTTDRIGSPLHFGNGTRLTVT.

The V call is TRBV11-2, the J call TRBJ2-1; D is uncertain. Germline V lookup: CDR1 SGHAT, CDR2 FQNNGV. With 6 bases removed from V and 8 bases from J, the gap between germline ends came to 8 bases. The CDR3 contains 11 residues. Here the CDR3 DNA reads TGTGCCAGCAGGATGTATGATGAGCAGTTCTTC. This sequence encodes CASRMYDEQFF.

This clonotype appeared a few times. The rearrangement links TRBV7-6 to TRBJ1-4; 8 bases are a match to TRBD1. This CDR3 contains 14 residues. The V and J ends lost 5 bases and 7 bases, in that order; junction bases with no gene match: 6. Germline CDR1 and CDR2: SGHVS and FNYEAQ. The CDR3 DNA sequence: TGTGCCAGCAGCGTAGACAGGGGTTTTGAAAAACTGTTTTTT. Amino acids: CASSVDRGFEKLFF. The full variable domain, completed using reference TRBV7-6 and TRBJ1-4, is GAGVSQSPRYKVTKRGQDVALRCDPISGHVSLYWYRQALGQGPEFLTYFNYEAQQDKSGLPNDRFSAERPEGSISTLTIQRTEQRDSAMYRCASSVDRGFEKLFFGSGTQLSVL.

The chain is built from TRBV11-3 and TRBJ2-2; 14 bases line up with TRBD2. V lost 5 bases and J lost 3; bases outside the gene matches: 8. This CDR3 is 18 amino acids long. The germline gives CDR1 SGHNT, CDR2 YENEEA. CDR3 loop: CASSRRLAGGQDTGELFF. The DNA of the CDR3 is TGTGCCAGCAGCCGCCGACTAGCGGGGGGGCAGGACACCGGGGAGCTGTTTTTT.

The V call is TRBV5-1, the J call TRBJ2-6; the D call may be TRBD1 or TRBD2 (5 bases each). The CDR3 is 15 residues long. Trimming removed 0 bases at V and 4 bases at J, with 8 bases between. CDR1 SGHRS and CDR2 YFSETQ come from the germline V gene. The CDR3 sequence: CASSLDGAGANVLTF. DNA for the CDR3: TGCGCCAGCAGCTTGGACGGGGCCGGGGCCAACGTCCTGACTTTC.

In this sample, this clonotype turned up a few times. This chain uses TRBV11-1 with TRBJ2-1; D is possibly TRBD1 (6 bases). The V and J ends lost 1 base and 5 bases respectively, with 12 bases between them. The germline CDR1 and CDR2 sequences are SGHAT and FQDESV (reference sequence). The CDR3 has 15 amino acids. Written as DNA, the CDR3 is TGTGCCAGCAGCTTAGGACAGGCGAACAACAATGAGCAGTTCTTC. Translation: CASSLGQANNNEQFF.

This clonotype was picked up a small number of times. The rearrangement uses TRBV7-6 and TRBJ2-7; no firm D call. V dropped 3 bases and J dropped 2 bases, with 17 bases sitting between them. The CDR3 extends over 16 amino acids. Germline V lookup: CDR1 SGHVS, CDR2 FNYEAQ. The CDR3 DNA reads TGTGCCAGCAGCTTGGTCATGACCGGGCCAGCCTACGAGCAGTACTTC. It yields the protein CASSLVMTGPAYEQYF.